These 7 T cell receptor beta chains came from one sample sequenced in a study of cytomegalovirus exposure and HLA in healthy donors. A multiplex PCR was run with 60 Vbeta primers and 13 Jbeta primers. Here immunoSEQ multiplex PCR was the method, and the copy in TCRdb shows in-frame clones only, minus some. The sample has some 120,000 clones, under 80% seen once. Input material: PBMCs. The receptors come from a woman in her fifties or sixties in good health and CMV-seropositive.

V gene TRBV4-3 combines with J gene TRBJ2-5, with D perhaps TRBD1 (5 bases). With the DNA end fitting TRBJ2-7 better, the J assignment may be wrong. CDR3 size: 15 residues. Germline V gene data show CDR1 as LGHNA and CDR2 as YSLEER. In DNA, the CDR3 is TGCGCCAGCAGCCAAGAAGGCCAGGGTCCCTACGAGCAGTACTTC. It codes for CASSQEGQGPYEQYF.

The chain employs TRBV6-5 and TRBJ2-7, with 11 positions matching TRBD2. Germline CDR1 reads MNHEY; CDR2 reads SVGAGI. The CDR3 loop spans 15 amino acids. J lost 4 bases, V lost 6 bases, and 8 bases had no gene match. Here the CDR3 DNA reads TGTGCCAGCAGACTAGCGGGGGCGGCCCTTTACGAGCAGTACTTC. Its protein is CASRLAGAALYEQYF.

The rearrangement uses TRBV2 and TRBJ1-1; no firm D call. Germline V lookup: CDR1 SNHLY, CDR2 FYNNEI. Trimming stripped 6 bases from V and 5 bases from J, with 25 bases between. This CDR3 is 17 amino acids long. CDR3 coding DNA: TGTGCCAGCAGCGACTCCTGGGGAGAGGGATCGAGGACTGAAGCTTTCTTT. Protein sequence: CASSDSWGEGSRTEAFF.

The J gene is TRBJ1-3, the V gene TRBV7-8; D may be TRBD1 (6 bases). Looked up from germline, CDR1 is SGHVS and CDR2 is FQNEAQ. Trimming removed 3 bases at V and 4 bases at J, with 25 bases between. The CDR3 loop spans 19 amino acids. The CDR3 spells CASSLQYPGHLSPGNTIYF. CDR3 nucleotides: TGTGCCAGCAGCTTGCAATACCCGGGACATCTGTCCCCCGGAAACACCATATATTTT.

This clone was counted only a few times. This chain joins TRBV11-2 and TRBJ1-2; the D gene is possibly TRBD1 (5 bases). Germline CDR1 reads SGHAT; CDR2 reads FQNNGV. CDR3 size: 16 residues. The germline V and J ends were trimmed by 0 bases and 8 bases, with 19 bases remaining between them. Here the CDR3 reads CASSLDQGLPLRGYTF. In DNA, the CDR3 is TGTGCCAGCAGCTTAGATCAGGGCCTTCCCCTCCGGGGCTACACCTTC.

The chain combines TRBV29-1 with TRBJ2-1; D gene uncertain. The V end was cut by 4 bases, the J end by 8 bases, with 12 bases between. CDR3 length: 12 residues. Germline CDR1 SQVTM, CDR2 ANQGSEA. CDR3 sequence (DNA): TGCAGCGTTGCAGTTAGCTCCTATGAGCAGTTCTTC. Its translation: CSVAVSSYEQFF.

The chain links TRBV10-1 to TRBJ2-1, with a tentative D call TRBD1 (6 bases). Germline CDR1 is WNHNN and CDR2 is SYGVQD (reference sequence). V lost 5 bases, J lost 4 bases, and 12 bases lay in between. The CDR3 covers 14 residues. The CDR3 protein is CASSTGQEYNEQFF. The CDR3 DNA is TGCGCCAGCAGTACGGGACAAGAATACAATGAGCAGTTCTTC.